This TCR beta chain comes out of a study of T cells in Graves' hyperthyroidism and ophthalmopathy. TCR beta CDR3 sequences were amplified from RNA transcripts. First-round RT-PCR targeting the TCR CDR3 was performed with the HTBI primer set. One entry per CDR3 protein, called by TCRdb with MiXCR from the multiplex PCR reads. This sample has some 690,000 distinct CDR3 sequences, with 15% to 20% found just once. The CDR3 has 12 residues. V shed 5 bases and J shed 1 base, with 8 bases lying between them. Looked up from germline, CDR1 is DFQATT and CDR2 is SNEGSKA (reference sequence). The source of this sequence is a man aged 45 to 65 with Graves' hyperthyroidism. V gene TRBV20-1 combines with J gene TRBJ2-5; D may be TRBD2 (5 bases). Input material: blood. In DNA form, the CDR3 reads TGCAGTGCTTCGGGATTCCAAGAGACCCAGTACTTC. Translation: CSASGFQETQYF.